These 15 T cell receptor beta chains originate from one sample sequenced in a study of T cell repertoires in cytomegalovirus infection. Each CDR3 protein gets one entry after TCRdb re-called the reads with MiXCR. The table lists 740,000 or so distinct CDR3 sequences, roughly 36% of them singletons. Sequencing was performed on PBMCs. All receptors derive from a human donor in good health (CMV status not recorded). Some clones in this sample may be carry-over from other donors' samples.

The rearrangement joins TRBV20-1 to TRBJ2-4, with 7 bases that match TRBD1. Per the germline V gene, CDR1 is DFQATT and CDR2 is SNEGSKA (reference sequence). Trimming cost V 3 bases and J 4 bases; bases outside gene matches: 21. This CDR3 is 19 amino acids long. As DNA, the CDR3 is TGCAGTGCTAGTTCGACCACACTGGGGACAGACGAAGTAAAAAACATTCAGTACTTC. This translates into CSASSTTLGTDEVKNIQYF.

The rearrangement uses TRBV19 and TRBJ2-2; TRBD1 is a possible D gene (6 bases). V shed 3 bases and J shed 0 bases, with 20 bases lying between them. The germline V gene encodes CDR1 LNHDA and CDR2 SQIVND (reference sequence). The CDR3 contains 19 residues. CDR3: CASSISTGGTFANTGELFF. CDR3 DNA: TGTGCCAGTAGTATTTCGACAGGCGGCACCTTCGCGAACACCGGGGAGCTGTTTTTT.

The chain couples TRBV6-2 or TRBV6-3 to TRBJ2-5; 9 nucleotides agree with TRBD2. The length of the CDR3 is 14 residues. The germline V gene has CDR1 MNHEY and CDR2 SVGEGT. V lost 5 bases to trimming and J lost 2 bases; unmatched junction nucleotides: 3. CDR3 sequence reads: CASSRLAEQETQYF. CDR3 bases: TGTGCCAGCAGTAGACTAGCGGAGCAAGAGACCCAGTACTTC.

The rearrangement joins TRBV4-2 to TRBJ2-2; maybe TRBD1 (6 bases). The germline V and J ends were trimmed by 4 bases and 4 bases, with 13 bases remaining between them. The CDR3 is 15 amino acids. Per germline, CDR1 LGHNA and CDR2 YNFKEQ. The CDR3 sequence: CASSLRTGSTGELFF. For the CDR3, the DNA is TGTGCCAGCAGCCTCCGCACAGGGAGCACCGGGGAGCTGTTTTTT.

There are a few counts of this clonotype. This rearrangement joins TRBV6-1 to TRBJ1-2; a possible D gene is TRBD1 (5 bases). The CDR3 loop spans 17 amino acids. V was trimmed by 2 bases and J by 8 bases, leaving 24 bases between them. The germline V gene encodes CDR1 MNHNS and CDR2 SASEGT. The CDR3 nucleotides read TGTGCCAGCAGTGAATATAGGGCAGTCAGAGGGGCCTGGGGCTACACCTTC. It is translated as CASSEYRAVRGAWGYTF.

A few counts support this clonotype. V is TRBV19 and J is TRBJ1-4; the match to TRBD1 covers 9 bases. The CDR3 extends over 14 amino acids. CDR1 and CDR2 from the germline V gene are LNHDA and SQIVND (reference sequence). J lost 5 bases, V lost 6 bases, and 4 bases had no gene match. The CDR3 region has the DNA TGTGCCAGTAGACACAGGGGGCGCAATGAAAAACTGTTTTTT. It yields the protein CASRHRGRNEKLFF.

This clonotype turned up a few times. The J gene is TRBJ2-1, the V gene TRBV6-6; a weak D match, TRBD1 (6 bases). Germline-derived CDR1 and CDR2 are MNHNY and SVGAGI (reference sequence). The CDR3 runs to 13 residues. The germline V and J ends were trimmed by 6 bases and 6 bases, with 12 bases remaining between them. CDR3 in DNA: TGTGCCAGCAGGGGGGAAGGGGGCAATGAGCAGTTCTTC. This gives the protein CASRGEGGNEQFF.

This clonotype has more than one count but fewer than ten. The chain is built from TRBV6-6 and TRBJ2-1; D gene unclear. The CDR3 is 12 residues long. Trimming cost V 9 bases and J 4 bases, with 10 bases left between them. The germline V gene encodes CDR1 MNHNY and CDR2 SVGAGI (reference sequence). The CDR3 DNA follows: TGTGCCAGTAACGCGGAATACAATGAGCAGTTCTTC. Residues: CASNAEYNEQFF.

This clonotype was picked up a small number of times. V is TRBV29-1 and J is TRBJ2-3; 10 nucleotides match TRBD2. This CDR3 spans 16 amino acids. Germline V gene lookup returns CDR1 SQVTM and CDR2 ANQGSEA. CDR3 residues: CRAFCERGGCTDTQYF. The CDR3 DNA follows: TGCAGGGCTTTCTGTGAGCGGGGGGGTTGCACAGATACGCAGTATTTT.

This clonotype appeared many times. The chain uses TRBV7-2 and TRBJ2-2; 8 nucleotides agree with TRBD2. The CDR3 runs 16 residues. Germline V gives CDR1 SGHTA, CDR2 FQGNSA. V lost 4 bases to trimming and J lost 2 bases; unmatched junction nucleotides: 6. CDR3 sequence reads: CASSSEREYNTGELFF. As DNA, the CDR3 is TGTGCCAGCAGCTCCGAGCGGGAGTATAACACCGGGGAGCTGTTTTTT.

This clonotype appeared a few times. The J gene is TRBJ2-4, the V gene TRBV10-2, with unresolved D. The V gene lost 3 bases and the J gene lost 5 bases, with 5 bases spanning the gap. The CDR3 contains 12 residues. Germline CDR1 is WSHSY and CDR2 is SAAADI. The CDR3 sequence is CASSEAENIQYF. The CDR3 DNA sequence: TGCGCCAGCAGTGAAGCTGAAAACATTCAGTACTTC.

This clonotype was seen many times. Written as DNA, the CDR3 is TGTGCCAGCAGCGCCGGGTCCTCCTCTGGAAACACCATATATTTT. Amino acids: CASSAGSSSGNTIYF. The chain joins TRBV7-2 to TRBJ1-3; D gene unclear. This CDR3 comprises 15 residues. The V end was cut by 5 bases, the J end by 0 bases, with 11 bases between. Per the germline V gene, CDR1 is SGHTA and CDR2 is FQGNSA.

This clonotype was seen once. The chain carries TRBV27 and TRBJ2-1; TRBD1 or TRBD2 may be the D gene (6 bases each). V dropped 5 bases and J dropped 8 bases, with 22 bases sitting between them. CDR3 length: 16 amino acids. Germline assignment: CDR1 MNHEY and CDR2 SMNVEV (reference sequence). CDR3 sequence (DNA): TGTGCCAGCAGTCCAAACCGCGGGACATGGTCTGATGAGCAGTTCTTC. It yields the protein CASSPNRGTWSDEQFF.

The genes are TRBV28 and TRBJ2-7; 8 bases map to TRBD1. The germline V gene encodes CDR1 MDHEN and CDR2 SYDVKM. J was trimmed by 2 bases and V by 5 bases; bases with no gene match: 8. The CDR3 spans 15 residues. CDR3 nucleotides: TGTGCCAGCAGTATGGACAGGGTTCGCACCTACGAGCAGTACTTC. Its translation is CASSMDRVRTYEQYF.

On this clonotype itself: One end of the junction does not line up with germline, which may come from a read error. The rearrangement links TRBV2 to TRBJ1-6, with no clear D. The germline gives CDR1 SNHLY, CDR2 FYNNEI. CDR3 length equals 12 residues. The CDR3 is CASREVVSPLHF. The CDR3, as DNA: TGTGCCAGCAGGGAAGTGGTTTCACCCCTCCACTTT. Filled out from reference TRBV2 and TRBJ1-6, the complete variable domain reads EPEVTQTPSHQVTQMGQEVILRCVPISNHLYFYWYRQILGQKVEFLVSFYNNEISEKSEIFDDQFSVERPDGSNFTLKIRSTKLEDSAMYFCASREVVSPLHFGNGTRLTVT.